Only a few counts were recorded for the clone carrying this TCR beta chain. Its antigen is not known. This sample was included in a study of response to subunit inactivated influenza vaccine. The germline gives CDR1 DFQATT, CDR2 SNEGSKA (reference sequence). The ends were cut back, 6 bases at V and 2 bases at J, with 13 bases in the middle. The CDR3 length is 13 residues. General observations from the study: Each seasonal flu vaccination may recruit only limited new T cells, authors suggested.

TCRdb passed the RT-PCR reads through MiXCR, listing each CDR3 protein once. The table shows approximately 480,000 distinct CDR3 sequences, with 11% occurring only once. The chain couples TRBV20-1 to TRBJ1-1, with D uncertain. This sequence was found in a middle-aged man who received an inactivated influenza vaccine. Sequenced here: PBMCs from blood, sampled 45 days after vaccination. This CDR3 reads CSATGASNTEAFF. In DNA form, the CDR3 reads TGCAGTGCGACGGGAGCGTCTAACACTGAAGCTTTCTTT.